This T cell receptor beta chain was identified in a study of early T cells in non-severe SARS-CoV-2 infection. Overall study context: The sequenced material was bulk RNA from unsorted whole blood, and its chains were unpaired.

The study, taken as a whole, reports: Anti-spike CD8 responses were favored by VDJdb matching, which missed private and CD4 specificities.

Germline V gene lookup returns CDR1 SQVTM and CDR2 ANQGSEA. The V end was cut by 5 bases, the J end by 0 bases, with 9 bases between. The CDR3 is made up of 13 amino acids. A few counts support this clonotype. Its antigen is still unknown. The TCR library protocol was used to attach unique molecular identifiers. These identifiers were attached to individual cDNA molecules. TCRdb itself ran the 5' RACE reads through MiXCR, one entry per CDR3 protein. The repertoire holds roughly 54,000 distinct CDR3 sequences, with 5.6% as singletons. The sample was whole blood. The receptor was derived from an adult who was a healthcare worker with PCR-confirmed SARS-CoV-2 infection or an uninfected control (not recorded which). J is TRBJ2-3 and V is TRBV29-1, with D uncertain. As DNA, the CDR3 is TGCAGCGTTAGGCACGGGAGCACAGATACGCAGTATTTT. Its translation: CSVRHGSTDTQYF.